This T cell receptor (beta chain) was identified in a study of HIV-infected children after antiretroviral therapy interruption (dated by TCRdb to the late 2010s). For context, the study as a whole: All eight included children had a CD4+ count above 500 and a viral load below 50 copies/ml, with four on planned treatment interruption and four on continuous treatment. Median age was around 9 years in the interruption group and roughly 8 years in the continuous treatment group. Samples from the interruption arm were taken at week 0, at week 12, at the end of interruption (week 24 or 48), and about 3 years after the study ended. In the continuous-treatment arm, samples from corresponding weeks 0, 48 and 150 were analyzed. Alongside measurements of thymic output, TCR repertoires of children on planned treatment interruption were compared with TCR repertoires of children on continuous antiretroviral treatment. Recorded exposure to EBV and CMV was present in most of the participating children.

The investigation overall reported the following: The small number of patients is a limitation of the study, so the data should be interpreted with caution. An increase in the naive CD4+ Gini coefficient was observed by the end of treatment interruption, suggesting clonal expansion, and a return to baseline was observed by 3 years. Sorted CD45RA+ naive cells might include minor non-naive CD45RA+ populations such as EMRA or stem memory cells. In the naive CD4+ repertoires of PTI patients, CDR3 sharing between time points dropped after the start of interruption, while many sequences were shared between the end of interruption and 3 years later.

The method was 3' RACE. TCR libraries were built from RNA using a 3' RACE protocol with unique molecular identifiers to correct PCR amplification bias. Up to about 12 amplicon libraries were pooled and sequenced on an Illumina MiSeq with v2 2x250 paired-end chemistry. On the authors' methods: Decombinator was used to process the reads, assigning V and J genes and CDR3 and applying barcode-based correction of errors and PCR bias. Before the Gini coefficient was calculated with the R ineq package, repertoires were subsampled to the same depth. Three approaches were used to assess CDR3 similarity: GLIPH, Hamming distance and a shared triplet metric. TCRdb trimmed public reads at Q25 via fastp, called clones via MiXCR and kept in-frame beta chains. Records with the same CDR3 protein are collapsed into one entry carrying the most frequent genes and DNA. The V and J calls were determined by TCRdb, not by the authors. The sample yields 70,000 to 90,000 distinct CDR3 sequences; 6.9% were counted once. The top ten constitute roughly 1.1% of the sample.

The meaning of the sample's treatment or condition label: PENTA 11 planned treatment interruption arm or continuous ART arm. Children from the United Kingdom aged 2 to 15 years who had been given at least three-drug ART for at least 24 weeks were enrolled as participants. Cryopreserved PBMCs containing at least 5 million viable cells were required, and four candidate patients were excluded because of low viable PBMC yield. Naive CD4+ CD45RA+ CD45RO- T cells were FACS-sorted from thawed PBMCs on a FACSAria III cell sorter. The sorted cells were fixed, and RNA was then extracted with the RNeasy FFPE kit and afterward with the RNeasy Micro kit. Taken from cysteine to phenylalanine, the CDR3 has 13 residues. Left in the record is the CDR3 DNA by itself, 39 bases read in frame from the first base. Between the V and J ends, shortened by 5 bases and 1 base respectively, the junction contains 6 bases. The germline V gene provides CDR1 SQVTM and CDR2 ANQGSEA.

At least ten counts were recorded for this clonotype. Its antigen is unknown. Base qualities are not provided; no much larger clone lies one nucleotide away. Source: CD45RA+ CD4+ T cells from PBMCs, pooled from several time points, taken from a donor given antiretroviral therapy, either interrupted or continuous. In light of the paper, this sample's cell subset or site label describes: naive CD4+ CD45RA+ CD45RO- T cells. The V and J genes are TRBV29-1 and TRBJ2-6; too little of a D gene remains to name it. The TCR originated in a pool of human donors with HIV. CDR3 region: CSVRRSGANVLTF. The sequenced DNA is TGCAGCGTTCGGCGGTCTGGGGCCAACGTCCTGACTTTC.